The rows below give T cell receptor beta chains drawn from one sample of a study of OX40 agonist ivuxolimab in advanced cancers. Libraries were prepared by immunoSEQ multiplex PCR; TCRdb keeps only in-frame clonotypes and omits some of them. The table shows more than 50,000 clones, with around four fifths occurring only once. The input for sequencing was CD4+ or CD8+ T cells sorted from blood, taken in a trial of the OX40 agonist ivuxolimab. These receptors were collected from an adult with an advanced solid tumor such as melanoma, head and neck, liver or kidney cancer. The conserved cysteine and the conserved F or W are not part of the CDR3 here.

J gene: TRBJ2-5
V gene: TRBV5-8
CDR3 protein: ASSLGAAGGYQETQY

J gene: TRBJ2-7
V gene: TRBV11-2
CDR3 protein: ASSSYTDSF

J gene: TRBJ2-5
V gene: TRBV27
CDR3 protein: ASSLTGGRYETQY

J gene: TRBJ2-6
V gene: TRBV5-1
CDR3 protein: ASSLGSLPSGANVLT

J gene: TRBJ2-7
V gene: TRBV5-1
CDR3 protein: ASSFGQVPEQY

J gene: TRBJ2-2
V gene: TRBV5-6
CDR3 protein: ASSFTTSDFGELF

J gene: TRBJ2-7
V gene: TRBV6-6
CDR3 protein: ASSQPMGEQY

J gene: TRBJ2-3
V gene: TRBV9
CDR3 protein: ASSVEGGGDTDTQY

J gene: TRBJ2-5
V gene: TRBV6-6
CDR3 protein: ASSPGTGLFHETQY

J gene: TRBJ2-1
V gene: TRBV5-4
CDR3 protein: ASSLLADNEQF

J gene: TRBJ1-2
V gene: TRBV5-5
CDR3 protein: ASSSGQANYGYT

J gene: NA
V gene: TRBV19
CDR3 protein: ASRLSGTGLSYEQY

J gene: TRBJ2-1
V gene: TRBV9
CDR3 protein: ASSVGVGLGNEQF

J gene: TRBJ2-7
V gene: TRBV5-1
CDR3 protein: ASSLGGVEEQY

J gene: TRBJ2-2
V gene: TRBV9
CDR3 protein: ASSVYGTGELF

J gene: TRBJ2-7
V gene: TRBV4-2
CDR3 protein: ASSQDRGAEQY

J gene: TRBJ1-5
V gene: TRBV11-3
CDR3 protein: ASSLSKDREVNQPQH

J gene: TRBJ2-5
V gene: TRBV30
CDR3 protein: AWTMQETQY

J gene: TRBJ1-2
V gene: TRBV6-5
CDR3 protein: ASSYKGIYGYT

J gene: TRBJ1-5
V gene: TRBV19
CDR3 protein: ASSSNRGENQPQH

J gene: TRBJ2-1
V gene: TRBV7-2
CDR3 protein: ASSLITREQF

J gene: TRBJ2-1
V gene: TRBV19
CDR3 protein: ASSRIAGGNEQF

J gene: TRBJ2-7
V gene: TRBV4-1
CDR3 protein: ASSRLPGLPASEQY

J gene: NA
V gene: TRBV6-5
CDR3 protein: ASSYGLAGSYEQY

J gene: TRBJ1-1
V gene: TRBV7-9
CDR3 protein: ASSFRNTEAF

J gene: TRBJ2-3
V gene: TRBV7-8
CDR3 protein: ASSLGSTSGNTDTQY

J gene: TRBJ2-1
V gene: TRBV7-2
CDR3 protein: ASTAAGTTYNEQF

J gene: TRBJ2-4
V gene: TRBV27
CDR3 protein: ASSLPQGAKNIQY

J gene: TRBJ2-7
V gene: TRBV6-1
CDR3 protein: ASGRREQY

J gene: TRBJ2-2
V gene: TRBV7-9
CDR3 protein: ASSPPGGQGYTGELF

J gene: TRBJ2-1
V gene: TRBV7-3
CDR3 protein: ASSLGTEYNEQF

J gene: TRBJ2-7
V gene: TRBV7-9
CDR3 protein: ASSFGQGAREQY